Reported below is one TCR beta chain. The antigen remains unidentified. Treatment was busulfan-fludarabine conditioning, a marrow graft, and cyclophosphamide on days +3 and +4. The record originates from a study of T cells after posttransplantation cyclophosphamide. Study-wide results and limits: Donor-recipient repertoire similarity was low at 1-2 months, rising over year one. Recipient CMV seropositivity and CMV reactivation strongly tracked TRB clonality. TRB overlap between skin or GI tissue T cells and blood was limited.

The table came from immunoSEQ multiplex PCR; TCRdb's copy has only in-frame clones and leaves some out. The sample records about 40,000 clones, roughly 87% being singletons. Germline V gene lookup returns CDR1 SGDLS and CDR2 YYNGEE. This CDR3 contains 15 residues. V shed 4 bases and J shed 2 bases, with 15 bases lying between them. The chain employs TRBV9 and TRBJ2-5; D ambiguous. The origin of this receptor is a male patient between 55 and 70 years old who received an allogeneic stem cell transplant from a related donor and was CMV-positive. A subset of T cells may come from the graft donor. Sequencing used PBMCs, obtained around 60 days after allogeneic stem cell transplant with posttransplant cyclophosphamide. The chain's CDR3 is CASSPTGVLQETQYF. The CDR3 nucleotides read TGTGCCAGCAGCCCAACCGGAGTGTTACAAGAGACCCAGTACTTC.